The 5 T cell receptor beta chains below come from one sample, sequenced in a study of cytomegalovirus exposure and HLA in healthy donors. Both 60 Vbeta primers and 13 Jbeta primers went into the PCR. Here immunoSEQ multiplex PCR was the method, and the copy in TCRdb shows in-frame clones only, minus some. The table includes about 110,000 clones, about two thirds detected once. Sequencing used PBMCs. The receptors originated from a female donor in good health and CMV-seronegative.

This chain links TRBV11-2 with TRBJ1-1, with 7 nucleotides matching TRBD1. The junction had 5 bases not matched to a gene; V was cut back by 6 bases and J by 4 bases. Per the germline V gene, CDR1 is SGHAT and CDR2 is FQNNGV. This CDR3 contains 13 residues. CDR3 protein: CASSSGGSTEAFF. Written as DNA, the CDR3 is TGTGCCAGCAGTTCAGGGGGAAGCACTGAAGCTTTCTTT.

The CDR3 sequence: CASSPGGSTDTQYF. CDR3 in DNA: TGTGCCAGTAGTCCAGGGGGTAGCACAGATACGCAGTATTTT. The rearrangement joins TRBV19 to TRBJ2-3, with 7 bases fitting TRBD1. Germline CDR1 LNHDA, CDR2 SQIVND (reference sequence). V lost 5 bases, J lost 0 bases, and 2 bases stayed unmatched. The CDR3 spans 14 residues.

V usage is TRBV4-2 and J usage is TRBJ2-5, with 11 bases identical to TRBD2. The DNA end is a closer match to TRBJ2-7, so the J assignment may be wrong. This CDR3 has 14 amino acids. Germline V gene data show CDR1 as LGHNA and CDR2 as YNFKEQ. DNA for the CDR3: TGTGCCAGCAGCCTTACTAGCGGGAGCCACGAGCAGTACTTC. Protein: CASSLTSGSHEQYF.

The rearrangement links TRBV19 to TRBJ1-2; D may be TRBD1 (5 bases). V lost 3 bases and J lost 7, with 15 bases in between. This CDR3 has 14 residues. Germline V gene data show CDR1 as LNHDA and CDR2 as SQIVND (reference sequence). The CDR3 sequence: CASSIGLDSPGYTF. The DNA for the CDR3 is TGTGCCAGTAGTATCGGTCTCGACAGCCCTGGCTACACCTTC. Filled out from reference TRBV19 and TRBJ1-2, the complete variable domain reads DGGITQSPKYLFRKEGQNVTLSCEQNLNHDAMYWYRQDPGQGLRLIYYSQIVNDFQKGDIAEGYSVSREKKESFPLTVTSAQKNPTAFYLCASSIGLDSPGYTFGSGTRLTVV.

V gene TRBV5-5 combines with J gene TRBJ2-5; TRBD1 matches at 7 bases. Losses at the gene ends were 3 bases for V and 0 bases for J; bases not matched to a gene: 2. Germline CDR1 and CDR2: SGHKS and YYEKEE (reference sequence). The CDR3 is 14 residues long. The chain's CDR3 is CASSSGTDQETQYF. As DNA, the CDR3 is TGTGCCAGCAGCTCCGGGACAGACCAAGAGACCCAGTACTTC.